Sequencing of this T cell receptor beta chain was carried out in a study of blood T cell repertoires in COVID-19 (TCRdb year 2020). About the investigation overall: The collaborator samples originated in the United States, Italy and Spain and spanned the acute and convalescent phases of COVID-19. The material from the prospective study consisted of cDNA or gDNA derived from T cells, B-cell-depleted T cells, or PBMCs. Subjects who had been exposed to COVID-19, were actively infected with it, or had recovered from it provided the deeply sampled blood TCRbeta repertoires that made up the dataset. The repertoires were released in a freely available public database meant as a resource for research on the immune response to SARS-CoV-2. The samples were drawn from two sources: the first 160 participants of the ongoing ImmuneRACE study, and about 1,300 subjects contributed by 6 global collaborators. The sample metadata nearly always contained a de-identified subject ID, COVID-19 status, age in years and sex. HLA class I and class II types, where available, came from metadata supplied by the sample provider rather than from assay-based typing. Results the study describes overall, beyond this receptor: The amount of clinical and demographic metadata varied by source and participant and was provided uncurated.

TCRbeta CDR3 regions were amplified from genomic DNA using the immunoSEQ Assay, a bias-controlled multiplex PCR. The original methods were these. The number of nucleated cells in each sample was estimated by amplification of reference gene primers within the assay. To quantify the absolute abundance of each unique TCRbeta CDR3 rearrangement, sequence reads were collapsed and filtered. Productive Simpson clonality was computed per sample as the square root of Simpson's diversity index over productive rearrangements. Not all clones reach the TCRdb copy of this immuneACCESS table, which keeps in-frame sequences only. Checked studies attribute under half of the gap to unresolved V genes and leave the rest unexplained. That table gives V, J and clone size, and the DNA gave D and trimming. This sample holds about 150,000 clones; around 85% were observed only once. 0.63% of the sample is taken by the ten largest.

In Seattle, one collaborating source enrolled patients while the infection was active and tracked those patients longitudinally over the course of disease. Collaborating institutions collected whole blood in K2EDTA tubes following their own protocols. For TCRbeta analysis, collaborators shipped samples as frozen whole blood, isolated PBMCs, or DNA extracted from either of those sample types. From the cysteine through the phenylalanine, the CDR3 covers 15 amino acids. The read is trimmed to its CDR3 DNA, 45 bases read in frame from base 1. The germline V gene yields SGHRS for CDR1 and YFSETQ for CDR2. V and J are truncated by 0 bases and 3 bases respectively, leaving an intervening sequence of 12 bases. Remarks on this clone: The antigen this receptor binds is unknown. The input lacks base qualities; no much larger clone sits a single base away.

Material for sequencing was peripheral blood. This receptor was taken from a man aged 60 to 75 with COVID-19, enrolled during active disease. The rearranged chain carries TRBV5-1 and TRBJ1-1; confidence is insufficient to name the D gene. CDR3 reads: CASSLVVGRDTEAFF. The DNA sequence is TGCGCCAGCAGCTTGGTAGTAGGGAGAGACACTGAAGCTTTCTTT.